Listed below are T cell receptor beta chains from one sample, sequenced in a study of T-cell reconstitution after alpha-beta-depleted transplantation in children. TCRdb passed the PCR reads through MiXCR, listing each CDR3 protein once. The table records about 980,000 distinct CDR3 sequences, around 30% of them present only once. Material: PBMCs, mostly from graft donor cells, obtained 360 days after TCRalphabeta/CD19-depleted stem cell transplant. These receptors were obtained from a boy in the first two years of life who had a stem cell transplant for SCID, so the T cells may come from the graft donor. CDR3s include the opening cysteine and the closing phenylalanine or tryptophan. D genes are given only for firm matches. Expanded clones are given a class, and other clones once, few, many or no size at all.

J: TRBJ2-2; V: TRBV2; D: TRBD1; size: few; DNA: TGTGCCAGCAATGGACAGGGTCGGAACACCGGGGAGCTGTTTTTT; CDR3: CASNGQGRNTGELFF
J: TRBJ1-2; V: TRBV4-1; D: NA; size: NA; DNA: TGCGCCAGCAGCCAAGACGGGCGTGGCTACACCTTC; CDR3: CASSQDGRGYTF
J: TRBJ2-3; V: TRBV12-3/TRBV12-4; D: TRBD1; size: NA; DNA: TGTGCCAGCAGTCCGATGGACAGGGAGGCAGATACGCAGTATTTT; CDR3: CASSPMDREADTQYF
J: TRBJ2-3; V: TRBV18; D: TRBD2; size: few; DNA: TGTGCCAGCTCACAACTAGCGGGGGGCCGCACAGATACGCAGTATTTT; CDR3: CASSQLAGGRTDTQYF
J: TRBJ2-7; V: TRBV27; D: NA; size: many; DNA: TGTGCCAGCAGATCCCCCTGGCTTGGAGACGAGCAGTACTTC; CDR3: CASRSPWLGDEQYF
J: TRBJ2-5; V: TRBV3-1; D: TRBD1; size: NA; DNA: TGTGCCAGCAGCCCTCCCGGGACAGGGGGAGAGACCCAGTACTTC; CDR3: CASSPPGTGGETQYF
J: TRBJ1-5; V: TRBV6-2/TRBV6-3; D: TRBD1; size: few; DNA: TGTGCCAGCAACAACCCCGGGACAGCAGGTCAGGGGGATCAGCCCCAGCATTTT; CDR3: CASNNPGTAGQGDQPQHF
J: TRBJ2-7; V: TRBV12-3/TRBV12-4; D: NA; size: few; DNA: TGTGCCAGCAGTCTGGAGCTAGATACGTACGAGCAGTACTTC; CDR3: CASSLELDTYEQYF
J: TRBJ2-6; V: TRBV12-3/TRBV12-4; D: NA; size: NA; DNA: TGTGCCAGCAGTTTAGGGTCGAGGACCGCTGGGGCCAACGTCCTGACTTTC; CDR3: CASSLGSRTAGANVLTF
J: TRBJ2-2; V: TRBV24-1; D: NA; size: NA; DNA: TGTGCCACCAGTGATTCGGGATCCAACACCGGGGAGCTGTTTTTT; CDR3: CATSDSGSNTGELFF
J: TRBJ2-1; V: TRBV27; D: TRBD2; size: NA; DNA: TGTGCCAGCAGTCCCGAGCGGGGGGGCTTCAATGAGCAGTTCTTC; CDR3: CASSPERGGFNEQFF
J: TRBJ2-1; V: TRBV5-8; D: NA; size: NA; DNA: TGTGCCAGCAGCTACCTTGGACAGCCCCTCTCCTACAATGAGCAGTTCTTC; CDR3: CASSYLGQPLSYNEQFF
J: TRBJ2-3; V: TRBV5-1; D: NA; size: NA; DNA: TGCGCCAGCAGCTTCGCGCGGGGGCAGACAGATACGCAGTATTTT; CDR3: CASSFARGQTDTQYF
J: TRBJ2-5; V: TRBV5-1; D: NA; size: NA; DNA: TGCGCCAGCAGCTTTACAGCCCTGGGGCGAGAGACCCAGTACTTC; CDR3: CASSFTALGRETQYF
J: TRBJ2-5; V: TRBV5-1; D: NA; size: NA; DNA: TGCGCCAGCAGCTTCCAGATCCAAGAGACCCAGTACTTC; CDR3: CASSFQIQETQYF
J: TRBJ2-7; V: TRBV7-9; D: TRBD1; size: NA; DNA: TGTGCCAGCAGCCACGGACAGGGGACCCACGAGCAGTACTTC; CDR3: CASSHGQGTHEQYF
J: TRBJ2-3; V: TRBV6-5; D: NA; size: NA; DNA: TGTGCCAGCAGTTACTCGATAGTAGCCACAGATACGCAGTATTTT; CDR3: CASSYSIVATDTQYF
J: TRBJ1-3; V: TRBV10-3; D: NA; size: few; DNA: TGTGCCACCCAGGGCTATTTCTCTGGAAACACCATATATTTT; CDR3: CATQGYFSGNTIYF
J: TRBJ2-5; V: TRBV20-1; D: NA; size: NA; DNA: TGCAGTGCTATTTCGGGGGAGTACGGGACAGAAGAGACCCAGTACTTC; CDR3: CSAISGEYGTEETQYF
J: TRBJ2-2; V: TRBV4-3; D: TRBD1; size: few; DNA: TGCGCCAGCAGCCAGCTGGGACAGGGTCGGACCGGGGAGCTGTTTTTT; CDR3: CASSQLGQGRTGELFF
J: TRBJ1-2; V: TRBV28; D: TRBD1; size: NA; DNA: TGTGCCAGCAGCCGGGACAGGGTCGATGGCTACACCTTC; CDR3: CASSRDRVDGYTF
J: TRBJ2-1; V: TRBV9; D: TRBD2; size: NA; DNA: TGTGCCAGCAGCGGTACTAGCGACAATTACAATGAGCAGTTCTTC; CDR3: CASSGTSDNYNEQFF
J: TRBJ2-3; V: TRBV6-1; D: TRBD2; size: few; DNA: TGTGCCAGCAGTCGCCGGCTAGCGGGGACCACAGATACGCAGTATTTT; CDR3: CASSRRLAGTTDTQYF
J: TRBJ2-2; V: TRBV12-3/TRBV12-4; D: TRBD1; size: NA; DNA: TGTGCCAGCAGGGGACAGGACCACACCGGGGAGCTGTTTTTT; CDR3: CASRGQDHTGELFF
J: TRBJ1-5; V: TRBV3-1; D: NA; size: NA; DNA: TGTGCCAGCAGCCAAGGTATTTCAAGTCAGCCCCAGCATTTT; CDR3: CASSQGISSQPQHF
J: TRBJ1-2; V: TRBV12-3/TRBV12-4; D: NA; size: few; DNA: TGTGCCAGCGGACCTTACTATGGCTACACCTTC; CDR3: CASGPYYGYTF
J: TRBJ2-1; V: TRBV5-4; D: NA; size: NA; DNA: TGTGCCAGCAGCTTGGAGGGACCGGACGATGAGCAGTTCTTC; CDR3: CASSLEGPDDEQFF
J: TRBJ2-3; V: TRBV27; D: TRBD2; size: few; DNA: TGTGCCAGCAGTGGACTAGCGGTGAATGCAGATACGCAGTATTTT; CDR3: CASSGLAVNADTQYF
J: TRBJ2-2; V: TRBV9; D: TRBD1; size: NA; DNA: TGTGCCAGCAGCGCCCTAGCCGGGACAGCAAACACCGGGGAGCTGTTTTTT; CDR3: CASSALAGTANTGELFF
J: TRBJ2-1; V: TRBV6-1; D: TRBD2; size: NA; DNA: TGTGCCAGCAGTCGGGGGGGCCGTCAAGTTGGCAATGAGCAGTTCTTC; CDR3: CASSRGGRQVGNEQFF
J: TRBJ1-5; V: TRBV12-3/TRBV12-4; D: TRBD1; size: NA; DNA: TGTGCCAGCAGTAAGGGACAGGTGACTCAGCCCCAGCATTTT; CDR3: CASSKGQVTQPQHF
J: TRBJ1-1; V: TRBV7-3; D: NA; size: NA; DNA: TGTGCCAGCAGCTTAAATTATCTGGGGAACACTGAAGCTTTCTTT; CDR3: CASSLNYLGNTEAFF
J: TRBJ1-1; V: TRBV4-2; D: NA; size: NA; DNA: TGTGCCAGCAGCCGTGCCGGGAAGGGGAACACTGAAGCTTTCTTT; CDR3: CASSRAGKGNTEAFF
J: TRBJ1-2; V: TRBV12-3/TRBV12-4; D: NA; size: NA; DNA: TGTGCCAGCACCCTCGGGGGGATCGGCTACACCTTC; CDR3: CASTLGGIGYTF
J: TRBJ2-7; V: TRBV12-3/TRBV12-4; D: TRBD1; size: NA; DNA: TGTGCCAGCAACTCCAAGAAGGGGGCGCCGGTCGAGCAGTACTTC; CDR3: CASNSKKGAPVEQYF
J: TRBJ2-2; V: TRBV6-5; D: NA; size: few; DNA: TGTGCCAGCAGTTACTCTCCGAGGGTTTACACCGGGGAGCTGTTTTTT; CDR3: CASSYSPRVYTGELFF
J: TRBJ1-1; V: TRBV20-1; D: NA; size: few; DNA: TGCAGTGCTTGGGACGGGTTCACTGAAGCTTTCTTT; CDR3: CSAWDGFTEAFF
J: TRBJ2-7; V: TRBV18; D: NA; size: NA; DNA: TGTGCCAGCTCACCGGGGGGAGTGAGAGGGGGCTGGACCTACGAGCAGTACTTC; CDR3: CASSPGGVRGGWTYEQYF
J: TRBJ1-1; V: TRBV10-3; D: NA; size: few; DNA: TGTGCCATCAGTGAGATGATGGAAAACACTGAAGCTTTCTTT; CDR3: CAISEMMENTEAFF
J: TRBJ2-5; V: TRBV11-1; D: NA; size: NA; DNA: TGTGCCAGCCGCCTTATTCTAGCAGGGTCCTCGTACCAAGAGACCCAGTACTTC; CDR3: CASRLILAGSSYQETQYF
J: TRBJ2-3; V: TRBV4-1; D: TRBD1; size: few; DNA: TGCGCCAGCAGCCTGGACAGGAACCCTAGCACAGATACGCAGTATTTT; CDR3: CASSLDRNPSTDTQYF
J: TRBJ2-4; V: TRBV7-2; D: TRBD2; size: few; DNA: TGTGCCAGCAGCATTCGGGGGGGCTCAGTCAAAAACATTCAGTACTTC; CDR3: CASSIRGGSVKNIQYF
J: TRBJ2-5; V: TRBV11-2; D: TRBD1; size: NA; DNA: TGTGCCAGCAGGCATACCGGACAGGGAGAGACCCAGTACTTC; CDR3: CASRHTGQGETQYF
J: TRBJ1-1; V: TRBV20-1; D: TRBD1; size: NA; DNA: TGCAGTGCTAGTAGGACAGGGAACACTGAAGCTTTCTTT; CDR3: CSASRTGNTEAFF
J: TRBJ2-1; V: TRBV5-6; D: TRBD2; size: NA; DNA: TGTGCCAGCAGAAGATTAGACCTAGCGGGGGGAGGGCCTCAGTTCTTC; CDR3: CASRRLDLAGGGPQFF
J: TRBJ1-1; V: TRBV6-5; D: NA; size: NA; DNA: TGTGCCAGCACCCGAGGGGTTGAAGCTTTCTTT; CDR3: CASTRGVEAFF
J: TRBJ1-2; V: TRBV20-1; D: TRBD1; size: NA; DNA: TGCAGTGCTAGTCCCAGGGGGCGCGTCTATGGCTACACCTTC; CDR3: CSASPRGRVYGYTF
J: TRBJ2-3; V: TRBV3-1; D: TRBD1; size: NA; DNA: TGTGCCAGCAGCCAAGGCTACGACAGGGCCACAGATACGCAGTATTTT; CDR3: CASSQGYDRATDTQYF
J: TRBJ2-1; V: TRBV5-6; D: NA; size: NA; DNA: TGTGCCAGCAGCTTGGAGGTGGATTTGCGGCAGTTCTTC; CDR3: CASSLEVDLRQFF
J: TRBJ2-5; V: TRBV6-1; D: TRBD2; size: NA; DNA: TGTGCCAGCAGTAAAACCAAGCGGGGGGGCCTGGGGACCCAGTACTTC; CDR3: CASSKTKRGGLGTQYF
J: TRBJ2-7; V: TRBV28; D: NA; size: NA; DNA: TGTGCCAGCGCCCTAGGGTTGGTAACCGACGAGCAGTACTTC; CDR3: CASALGLVTDEQYF